This T cell receptor (beta chain) is from a study of blood T cell repertoires in COVID-19. Study background: Spain, Italy and the United States supplied samples that represented acute and convalescent COVID-19.

Clones were read by immunoSEQ multiplex PCR, and TCRdb kept only the in-frame ones, dropping some. The sample contains 25,000 to 40,000 clones, more than 80% of which appear only once. This CDR3 contains 15 residues. The V gene's germline CDR1 is SGHVS and CDR2 FQNEAQ. The germline V and J ends were trimmed by 6 bases and 5 bases, with 20 bases remaining between them. This sequence joins TRBV7-8 and TRBJ2-7, with a tentative D call TRBD1 (6 bases). Sequenced: peripheral blood. The receptor was isolated from a human donor in a cohort sampled during active COVID-19. The CDR3, as DNA: TGTGCCAGCAGTCTACGTTCTACAGGGTTCAACGAGCAGTACTTC. Translated, it gives CASSLRSTGFNEQYF.